The rows below give T cell receptor beta chains drawn from one sample of a study of blood T cell repertoires in COVID-19. Measured with immunoSEQ multiplex PCR; TCRdb has only the in-frame clones, and not every one. The sample comprises roughly 150,000 clones, 85% of which are singletons, and around 2.9% rests with the top ten. Sequencing used peripheral blood. These receptors were taken from a man between 50 and 59 years old with acute or convalescent COVID-19. Both conserved end residues are part of each CDR3. The order of the fields is J gene, D gene, V gene, clone size, CDR3 protein, CDR3 DNA. The D gene is left open where the match is weak. A row's size may be missing; if present it is once, few, many or a size class.

J: TRBJ2-1; D: TRBD2; V: TRBV5-1; size: .; CDR3: CASKPGLDPRNEQFF; DNA: TGCGCCAGCAAGCCGGGACTAGACCCACGCAATGAGCAGTTCTTC
J: TRBJ2-2; D: .; V: TRBV6-1; size: .; CDR3: CASSEYWTTGELFF; DNA: TGTGCCAGCAGTGAATACTGGACAACCGGGGAGCTGTTTTTT
J: TRBJ1-5; D: .; V: TRBV19; size: .; CDR3: CASRVDGTRNQPQHF; DNA: TGTGCCAGTAGGGTAGATGGGACACGTAATCAGCCCCAGCATTTT
J: TRBJ1-1; D: .; V: TRBV7-9; size: .; CDR3: CASSWTTSYTEAFF; DNA: TGTGCCAGCAGCTGGACGACTAGCTACACTGAAGCTTTCTTT
J: TRBJ1-1; D: .; V: TRBV27; size: .; CDR3: CASRVGGASEAFF; DNA: TGTGCCAGCAGGGTTGGGGGCGCTTCTGAAGCTTTCTTT
J: TRBJ2-3; D: .; V: TRBV11-3; size: .; CDR3: CASSPDQTADTQYF; DNA: TGTGCCAGCAGCCCGGATCAAACAGCAGATACGCAGTATTTT
J: TRBJ2-3; D: TRBD2; V: TRBV5-1; size: once; CDR3: CASSLADSGSTDTQYF; DNA: TGCGCCAGCAGCTTGGCGGATAGCGGGAGCACAGATACGCAGTATTTT
J: TRBJ2-7; D: TRBD2; V: TRBV7-3; size: .; CDR3: CASSPSGGPYEQYF; DNA: TGTGCCAGCAGCCCCTCGGGGGGGCCCTACGAGCAGTACTTC
J: TRBJ1-5; D: TRBD1; V: TRBV5-1; size: .; CDR3: CASSFRGDQPQHF; DNA: TGCGCCAGCAGCTTCAGGGGGGATCAGCCCCAGCATTTT
J: TRBJ1-1; D: .; V: TRBV11-2; size: .; CDR3: CASSFQSGAHTEAFF; DNA: TGTGCCAGCAGCTTCCAGTCAGGGGCTCACACTGAAGCTTTCTTT
J: TRBJ1-3; D: .; V: TRBV5-4; size: .; CDR3: CASSLPGVNTIYF; DNA: TGTGCCAGCAGCTTGCCAGGGGTAAACACCATATATTTT
J: TRBJ2-5; D: TRBD1; V: TRBV5-1; size: .; CDR3: CASSTGQLQETQYF; DNA: TGCGCCAGCAGCACGGGACAGTTACAAGAGACCCAGTACTTC
J: TRBJ2-7; D: .; V: TRBV30; size: .; CDR3: CAWGVGVNAYEQYF; DNA: TGTGCCTGGGGAGTAGGGGTGAATGCCTACGAGCAGTACTTC
J: TRBJ2-7; D: .; V: TRBV18; size: .; CDR3: CASSPLEGLVSEQYF; DNA: TGTGCCAGCTCACCACTCGAGGGTCTCGTCTCCGAGCAGTACTTC
J: TRBJ2-5; D: .; V: TRBV28; size: .; CDR3: CASSHGGRETQYF; DNA: TGTGCCAGCAGTCATGGCGGGCGGGAGACCCAGTACTTC
J: TRBJ2-3; D: .; V: TRBV6-1; size: .; CDR3: CASSEVVLPGTDTQYF; DNA: TGTGCCAGCAGTGAAGTAGTCCTACCGGGCACAGATACGCAGTATTTT
J: TRBJ1-1; D: .; V: TRBV10-3; size: .; CDR3: CAITPGIPNTEAFF; DNA: TGTGCCATCACCCCCGGGATCCCGAACACTGAAGCTTTCTTT
J: TRBJ1-5; D: .; V: TRBV5-6; size: .; CDR3: CASSLGPQGHQPQHF; DNA: TGTGCCAGCAGCTTGGGGCCCCAGGGGCATCAGCCCCAGCATTTT
J: TRBJ2-7; D: TRBD2; V: TRBV28; size: .; CDR3: CASSELMTSGTYEQYF; DNA: TGTGCCAGCAGTGAGCTAATGACTAGCGGGACCTACGAGCAGTACTTC
J: TRBJ1-2; D: TRBD1; V: TRBV5-1; size: .; CDR3: CASSLAPGQGLYGYTF; DNA: TGCGCCAGCAGCTTGGCCCCGGGACAGGGCTTGTATGGCTACACCTTC
J: TRBJ1-1; D: .; V: TRBV30; size: .; CDR3: CARIRENTEAFF; DNA: TGTGCCAGAATCAGGGAGAACACTGAAGCTTTCTTT
J: TRBJ2-1; D: TRBD2; V: TRBV19; size: .; CDR3: CASSMGLAGYNEQFF; DNA: TGTGCCAGTAGTATGGGACTAGCGGGATACAATGAGCAGTTCTTC
J: TRBJ2-1; D: TRBD2; V: TRBV30; size: .; CDR3: CAWSPGGRNEQFF; DNA: TGTGCCTGGAGCCCAGGCGGGAGGAATGAGCAGTTCTTC
J: TRBJ1-2; D: .; V: TRBV7-3; size: .; CDR3: CASSSQGTNYGYTF; DNA: TGTGCCAGCAGCTCACAGGGAACTAACTATGGCTACACCTTC
J: TRBJ2-7; D: TRBD1; V: TRBV19; size: .; CDR3: CASSSALGQGLYEQYF; DNA: TGTGCCAGTAGTAGCGCTCTCGGACAGGGCCTCTACGAGCAGTACTTC
J: TRBJ1-1; D: .; V: TRBV6-1; size: few; CDR3: CASSEWGVTEAFF; DNA: TGTGCCAGCAGTGAATGGGGGGTGACTGAAGCTTTCTTT